This TCR beta chain was recovered during a study of regulatory T cells in long-lasting Graves disease. Study results and caveats: Favored usage of TRBV28, TRBJ1-2 and TRBJ2-5 was recorded in persistent disease.

Described time point: newly diagnosed GD, antithyroid drugs for less than 3 months. PBMC-extracted RNA yielded the TCR library. An endocrinology department in Xi'an, China, recruited the patients. Researchers made TCR beta libraries by using iRepertoire HTBI primers and running Arm-PCR on CDR3 regions. TCRdb itself ran the multiplex PCR reads through MiXCR, one entry per CDR3 protein. This table has hundreds of thousands of distinct CDR3 sequences, around an eighth appearing once. In its sample, this clonotype was seen a few times. The antigen remains undetermined. CDR1 and CDR2 from the germline V gene are GTSNPN and SVGIG (reference sequence). The CDR3 runs to 16 residues. V lost 0 bases, J lost 5 bases, and 17 bases lay in between. This sample was also put to use in a study of T cells in Graves' hyperthyroidism and ophthalmopathy. In that study: Exclusion of a patient resulted from uncontrolled infection, other autoimmune disease, pregnancy or lactation.

The TCR was taken from a man aged 25-45 years with Graves disease. The chain has TRBV30 and TRBJ1-5, with a weak D call TRBD1 (6 bases). This material consisted of peripheral blood mononuclear cells (PBMCs), taken at new diagnosis, from a patient treated with antithyroid drugs. DNA of the CDR3: TGTGCCTGGAGTGTAAACTTTCCAGGGGCCCATCAGCCCCAGCATTTT. It is translated as CAWSVNFPGAHQPQHF.